This is a list of T cell receptor beta chains from one sample in a study of T cell repertoires in cytomegalovirus infection. Using its own MiXCR run on the reads, TCRdb lists one record per CDR3 protein. Here the sample spans about 450,000 distinct CDR3 sequences, under 40% being singletons. The material sequenced was PBMCs. These receptors came from a human donor in good health (CMV status not recorded). Some clones in this sample may be carry-over from other donors' samples. Both conserved end residues are part of each CDR3. The D gene is left open where the match is weak. Size tells how often a clone was seen (once, few, many) or the class of an expanded clone, and some rows leave it out.

>TRBJ2-6|.|TRBD1|TRBV28
TGTGCCAGCCTGCCCCAGGGGGCGCGTGGGGCCAACGTCCTGACTTTC
CASLPQGARGANVLTF
>TRBJ1-5|.|.|TRBV6-2/TRBV6-3
TGTGCCAGCAGTTACGAACGGCGGCCCTATGAGCCCCAGCATTTT
CASSYERRPYEPQHF
>TRBJ1-5|.|.|TRBV7-2
TGTGCCAGCAGCTTAAAGGGTGGGGGCAATCAGCCCCAGCATTTT
CASSLKGGGNQPQHF
>TRBJ1-2|few|.|TRBV6-1
TGTGCCAGCAGTACCCTAGGACTCGGTAACTATGGCTACACCTTC
CASSTLGLGNYGYTF
>TRBJ1-1|.|TRBD1|TRBV6-2/TRBV6-3
TGTGCCAGCAGTTACAGGGGGCTGAACACTGAAGCTTTCTTT
CASSYRGLNTEAFF
>TRBJ2-7|few|.|TRBV2
TGTGCCAGCACCCCTAGGACGGAGAACGAGCAGTACTTC
CASTPRTENEQYF
>TRBJ1-1|.|.|TRBV6-5
TGTGCCAGCAGTTACTCAGGGGTGGGGCCGGACACTGAAGCTTTCTTT
CASSYSGVGPDTEAFF
>TRBJ1-4|once|.|TRBV27
TGTGCCAGCAGTATAGGAGTCAGTGCTAATGAAAAACTGTTTTTT
CASSIGVSANEKLFF
>TRBJ2-1|few|TRBD1|TRBV10-3
TGTGCCATCAGTGAGTGGGGGACAGTAAACAATGAGCAGTTCTTC
CAISEWGTVNNEQFF
>TRBJ2-3|.|TRBD2|TRBV19
TGTGCCAGTAGTTCCAGACTAGCGGGGGTGGATACGCAGTATTTT
CASSSRLAGVDTQYF
>TRBJ1-5|.|.|TRBV19
TGTGCCAGTAGTATAGTAGCAGGGGCCAATCAGCCCCAGCATTTT
CASSIVAGANQPQHF
>TRBJ2-3|many|.|TRBV6-1
TGTGCCAGCAGGCTGACAGGTGTTTCAGATACGCAGTATTTT
CASRLTGVSDTQYF
>TRBJ1-2|.|.|TRBV6-6
TGTGCCAGCAGGCCTACAAGCGCCCAGAGGGGCGGCTACACCTTC
CASRPTSAQRGGYTF
>TRBJ1-4|.|.|TRBV27
TGTGCCAGCAGTCTAAAACAGGGCCCCTCCGAAAAACTGTTTTTT
CASSLKQGPSEKLFF
>TRBJ2-7|few|TRBD2|TRBV12-3/TRBV12-4
TGTGCCAGCAGTTTAGCTAGCGGGGGGGCGACCTACGAGCAGTACTTC
CASSLASGGATYEQYF
>TRBJ2-5|many|TRBD1|TRBV7-9
TGTGCCAGCACCCTAGGGGTGACAGGGAAGGAGACCCAGTACTTC
CASTLGVTGKETQYF
>TRBJ1-1|.|.|TRBV10-3
TGTGCCATCAGCACCGGAGGGGGTGAAGCTTTCTTT
CAISTGGGEAFF
>TRBJ2-2|few|.|TRBV18
TGTGCCAGCTCAACACGATCGGGGGAGGCCACCGGGGAGCTGTTTTTT
CASSTRSGEATGELFF
>TRBJ1-1|few|TRBD1|TRBV20-1
TGCAGTGCTAGAGCCTCCGGACAGGACAGGGTCTTT
CSARASGQDRVF
>TRBJ2-7|few|.|TRBV7-2
TGTGCCAGCAGCTTAATTTTCCCTTCGCCGGGCTACGAGCAGTACTTC
CASSLIFPSPGYEQYF
>TRBJ1-1|.|.|TRBV7-2
TGTGCCAGAAGACCATCAGGCGGGACCGAAGCTTTCTTT
CARRPSGGTEAFF
>TRBJ2-1|.|TRBD1|TRBV7-6
TGTGCCAGCAGCTTAGCGCGTGGACAGGGGTGGAATGAGCAGTTCTTC
CASSLARGQGWNEQFF
>TRBJ2-1|.|TRBD2|TRBV11-2
TGTGCCAGCAGCCCCTGGACTAGCGGGGGAGGCAATGAGCAGTTCTTC
CASSPWTSGGGNEQFF
>TRBJ2-2|.|TRBD1|TRBV28
TGTGCCAGCGTCAGCCAAGGACAGGGGTTTTTGATCGGGGAGCTGTTTTTT
CASVSQGQGFLIGELFF
>TRBJ1-2|many|.|TRBV7-2
TGTGCCAGCAGCCGGCAGGGAGGCCCGTATGGCTACACCTTC
CASSRQGGPYGYTF
>TRBJ1-1|few|TRBD1|TRBV12-3/TRBV12-4
TGTGCCAGCAGGCTGGAACAGGGGGGGAACACTGAAGCTTTCTTT
CASRLEQGGNTEAFF
>TRBJ2-5|few|.|TRBV6-5
TGTGCCAGCAGAGTCTCCCTCGACCCCGGGACACGAGAGACCCAGTACTTC
CASRVSLDPGTRETQYF
>TRBJ1-5|few|.|TRBV6-6
TGTGCCAGCAGTTACGGGGTAGAAGGGGTCAGACAGCCCCAGCATTTT
CASSYGVEGVRQPQHF
>TRBJ1-3|.|.|TRBV4-1
TGCGCCAGCAGCCATGTACAGGGCGGAAACACCATATATTTT
CASSHVQGGNTIYF
>TRBJ2-3|.|TRBD2|TRBV20-1
TGCAGTGCTAGAGTACTAGCGGGGGGAGATACGCAGTATTTT
CSARVLAGGDTQYF
>TRBJ1-6|.|.|TRBV7-4
TGTGCCAGCAGCTTAGAAGGGCGCCGTCATTCACCCCTCCACTTT
CASSLEGRRHSPLHF
>TRBJ2-3|few|.|TRBV11-3
TGTGCCAGCAGCTTAAACGCAGATACGCAGTATTTT
CASSLNADTQYF
>TRBJ2-7|few|TRBD1|TRBV5-1
TGCGCCAGCAGCCCATTGACAGGGGGCTACGAGCAGTACTTC
CASSPLTGGYEQYF
>TRBJ1-2|many|.|TRBV6-6
TGTGCCAGCACTCCCGGGGGTCAGGGGTACTACACCTTC
CASTPGGQGYYTF
>TRBJ1-6|.|.|TRBV3-1
TGTGCCAGCAGCCATCGCCAGGGCCATTCACCCCTCCACTTT
CASSHRQGHSPLHF
>TRBJ2-7|.|.|TRBV12-3/TRBV12-4
TGTGCCAGCAGTGTCGTGTGGGTCTACGAGCAGTACTTC
CASSVVWVYEQYF
>TRBJ1-2|few|.|TRBV6-1
TGTGCCAGCAGTGAAAGGGCACAGATGAACTATGGCTACACCTTC
CASSERAQMNYGYTF
>TRBJ2-2|many|.|TRBV7-2
TGTGCCAGCAAAGACAGGAAATTCGCGAACACCGGGGAGCTGTTTTTT
CASKDRKFANTGELFF
>TRBJ1-5|few|TRBD1|TRBV15
TGTGCCACCAGCAGAGTCGACAGGGAACAGCCCCAGCATTTT
CATSRVDREQPQHF
>TRBJ1-2|.|.|TRBV7-2
TGTGCCAGAAGCTTAGCTGAGTTGGGGTATGGCTACACATTC
CARSLAELGYGYTF
>TRBJ2-7|.|.|TRBV5-6
TGTGCCAGCAGCTTGGCGGCGGCCTACGCGCAGTACTTC
CASSLAAAYAQYF
>TRBJ2-2|.|TRBD1|TRBV4-1
TGCGCCAGCAGCCAAGTTGTACAGGGGCGCGGCGGGGAGCTGTTTTTT
CASSQVVQGRGGELFF
>TRBJ1-5|few|.|TRBV7-8
TGTGCCAGCAGCCCGACCGGAAGAGAATATCAGCCCCAGCATTTT
CASSPTGREYQPQHF
>TRBJ2-3|.|.|TRBV12-3/TRBV12-4
TGTGCCAGCAGTTTAGCCATCGGTCCAGGGGAAACCACAGATACGCAGTATTTT
CASSLAIGPGETTDTQYF
>TRBJ2-7|few|.|TRBV27
TGTGCCAGCAGTTTATCGGGGGGACAGACATACGAGCAGTACTTC
CASSLSGGQTYEQYF
>TRBJ1-2|many|.|TRBV7-2
TGTGCCAGCAGCCCCCCGGGGACTAACTATGGCTACACCTTC
CASSPPGTNYGYTF
>TRBJ1-5|many|.|TRBV15
TGTGCCACCAGCGGTCGAAACAATCAGCCCCAGCATTTT
CATSGRNNQPQHF
>TRBJ1-4|.|.|TRBV20-1
TGCAGTGCTAGAGATCAGCAGGGCAGAAGCCATGCTAATGAAAAACTGTTTTTT
CSARDQQGRSHANEKLFF
>TRBJ1-1|few|.|TRBV7-9
TGTGCCAGCAGCACCTCCGGGGGTGGGAACACTGAAGCTTTCTTT
CASSTSGGGNTEAFF
>TRBJ1-2|few|.|TRBV5-4
TGTGCCAGCAGCATAGACAGAGACTATGGCTACACCTTC
CASSIDRDYGYTF
>TRBJ2-3|.|.|TRBV2
TGTGCCAGCAGTGAAGATGTGGCCCCAGATACGCAGGATTTT
CASSEDVAPDTQDF
>TRBJ2-5|.|.|TRBV5-8
TGTGCCAGCAGCTTGGCCATCGGACAGTACCAAGAGACCCAGTACTTC
CASSLAIGQYQETQYF
>TRBJ1-2|many|TRBD1|TRBV7-2
TGTGCCAGCAGCTTAGTGGGACAGATTCATGGCTACACCTTC
CASSLVGQIHGYTF
>TRBJ1-6|.|TRBD1|TRBV7-6
TGTGCCAGCAGCTCCAACAGGGGAGAGTCACCCCTCCACTTT
CASSSNRGESPLHF
>TRBJ1-2|few|.|TRBV29-1
TGCAGCTCCGACAGTAACTATGGCTACACCTTC
CSSDSNYGYTF
>TRBJ1-4|.|.|TRBV19
TGTGCCAGTAGTATTCTCGACCGGGCGGCTAATGAAAAACTGTTTTTT
CASSILDRAANEKLFF
>TRBJ2-5|.|TRBD1|TRBV3-1
TGTGCCAGCAGATTACGACAGGGGGGGGGAGGAGAGACCCAGTACTTC
CASRLRQGGGGETQYF
>TRBJ1-1|few|TRBD1|TRBV6-2/TRBV6-3
TGTGCCAGCAGTTCACCCCAGGGGGCGATCGCTGAAGCTTTCTTT
CASSSPQGAIAEAFF
>TRBJ1-1|.|TRBD1|TRBV7-9
TGTGCCAGCAGCCTACCGGGGACAGGGAAAGCTTTCTTT
CASSLPGTGKAFF
>TRBJ1-1|once|TRBD1|TRBV7-8
TGTGCCAGCAGCGTCCTGGACAGGGGGTCGAACACTGAAGCTTTCTTT
CASSVLDRGSNTEAFF